These 3 T cell receptor beta chains came from one sample sequenced in a study of PD-L1 blockade in urothelial cancer. Time point: peripheral blood 6 weeks after treatment start. Sequencing used immunoSEQ multiplex PCR; TCRdb keeps in-frame clones, though not all of them. In the table there are nearly 50,000 clones, roughly 88% of which are singletons. This specimen consisted of PBMCs, obtained around atezolizumab (anti-PD-L1) treatment. These TCRs come from a man aged 45 to 65 with urothelial cancer.

The chain combines TRBV27 with TRBJ2-7; D not resolved. Germline V gives CDR1 MNHEY, CDR2 SMNVEV (reference sequence). The CDR3 covers 15 residues. The V and J ends lost 7 bases and 0 bases respectively, with 16 bases between them. The CDR3 nucleotides are TGTGCCAGCAACATTACTGGGCATTTCTCCTACGAGCAGTACTTC. Amino acids: CASNITGHFSYEQYF.

This sequence joins TRBV2 and TRBJ1-1; tentative D call: TRBD1 (5 bases). The length of the CDR3 is 15 residues. CDR1 is SNHLY, CDR2 FYNNEI, per germline. V lost 8 bases to trimming and J lost 0 bases, with 16 bases between them. The CDR3: CASSSYRTLNTEAFF. CDR3 DNA sequence: TGTGCCAGCTCCAGTTACAGGACCCTGAACACTGAAGCTTTCTTT.

This chain links TRBV27 with TRBJ2-4, with D unclear. Deletions cut 8 bases from V and 6 bases from J, with 11 bases between. The CDR3 extends over 12 amino acids. Germline values: CDR1 MNHEY, CDR2 SMNVEV (reference sequence). CDR3 DNA: TGTGCCAGCGGGCACGACGTAAACATTCAGTACTTC. Translation gives CASGHDVNIQYF.